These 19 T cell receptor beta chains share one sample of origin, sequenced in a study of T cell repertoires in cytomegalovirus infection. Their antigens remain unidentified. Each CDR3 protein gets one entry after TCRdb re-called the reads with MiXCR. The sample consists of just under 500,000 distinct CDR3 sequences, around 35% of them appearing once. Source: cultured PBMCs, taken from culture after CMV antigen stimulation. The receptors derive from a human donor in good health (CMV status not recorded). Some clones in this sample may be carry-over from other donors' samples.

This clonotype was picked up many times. The CDR3 region is CASSELRTGNTEAFF. CDR3 nucleotide sequence: TGTGCCAGCAGTGAACTCAGGACAGGGAACACTGAAGCTTTCTTT. The chain carries TRBV6-1 and TRBJ1-1; 7 nucleotides agree with TRBD1. The CDR3 is 15 residues long. V lost 2 bases and J lost 1; bases outside the gene matches: 4. The germline CDR1 and CDR2 sequences are MNHNS and SASEGT.

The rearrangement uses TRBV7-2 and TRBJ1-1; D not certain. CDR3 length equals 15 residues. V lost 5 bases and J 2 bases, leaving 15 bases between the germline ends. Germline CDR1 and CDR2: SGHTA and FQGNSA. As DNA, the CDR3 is TGTGCCAGCAGCCCCCCCGGACGGGGAAACACTGAAGCTTTCTTT. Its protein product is CASSPPGRGNTEAFF.

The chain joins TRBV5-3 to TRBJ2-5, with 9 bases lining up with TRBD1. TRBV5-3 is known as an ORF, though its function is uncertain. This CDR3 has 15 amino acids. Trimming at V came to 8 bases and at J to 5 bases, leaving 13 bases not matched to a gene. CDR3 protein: CASSLRTGGWETQYF. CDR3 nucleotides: TGTGCCAGCAGCCTAAGAACAGGGGGCTGGGAGACCCAGTACTTC.

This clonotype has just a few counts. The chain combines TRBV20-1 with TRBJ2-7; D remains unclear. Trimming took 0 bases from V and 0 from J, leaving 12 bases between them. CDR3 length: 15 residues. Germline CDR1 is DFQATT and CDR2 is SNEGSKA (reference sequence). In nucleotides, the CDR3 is TGCAGTGCTAGAGATGGAAGCTTTTACTCCTACGAGCAGTACTTC. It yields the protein CSARDGSFYSYEQYF.

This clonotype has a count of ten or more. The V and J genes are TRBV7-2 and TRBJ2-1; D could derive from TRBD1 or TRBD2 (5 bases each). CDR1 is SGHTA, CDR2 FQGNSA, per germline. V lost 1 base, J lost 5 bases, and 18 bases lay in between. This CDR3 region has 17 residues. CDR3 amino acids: CASSLVGTASLDNEQFF. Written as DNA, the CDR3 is TGTGCCAGCAGCTTAGTCGGGACGGCCAGCCTCGACAATGAGCAGTTCTTC.

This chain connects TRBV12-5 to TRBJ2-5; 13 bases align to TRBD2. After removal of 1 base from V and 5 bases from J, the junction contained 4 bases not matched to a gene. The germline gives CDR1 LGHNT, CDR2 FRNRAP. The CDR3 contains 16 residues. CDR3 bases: TGTGCTAGTGGTTTGGGACTAGCGGGAGGTACCGAGACCCAGTACTTC. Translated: CASGLGLAGGTETQYF.

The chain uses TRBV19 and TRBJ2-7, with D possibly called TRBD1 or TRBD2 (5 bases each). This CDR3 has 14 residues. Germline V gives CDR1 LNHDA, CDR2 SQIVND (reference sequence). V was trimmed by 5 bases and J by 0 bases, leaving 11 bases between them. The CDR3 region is CASSPGTGSYEQYV. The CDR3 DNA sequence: TGTGCCAGTAGTCCCGGGACCGGCTCCTACGAGCAGTACGTC.

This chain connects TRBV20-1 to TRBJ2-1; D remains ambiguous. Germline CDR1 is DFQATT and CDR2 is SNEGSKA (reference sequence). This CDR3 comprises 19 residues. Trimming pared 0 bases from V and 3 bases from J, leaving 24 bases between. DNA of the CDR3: TGCAGTGCTAGAGATTCTCTAGGCGTCGCCGGATTAATCTACAATGAGCAGTTCTTC. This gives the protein CSARDSLGVAGLIYNEQFF.

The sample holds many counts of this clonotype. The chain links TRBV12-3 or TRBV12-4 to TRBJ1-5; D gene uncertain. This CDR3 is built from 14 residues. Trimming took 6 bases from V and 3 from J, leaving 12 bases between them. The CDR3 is CASSPGNYNQPQHF. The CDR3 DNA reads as TGTGCCAGCAGCCCCGGGAATTACAATCAGCCCCAGCATTTT.

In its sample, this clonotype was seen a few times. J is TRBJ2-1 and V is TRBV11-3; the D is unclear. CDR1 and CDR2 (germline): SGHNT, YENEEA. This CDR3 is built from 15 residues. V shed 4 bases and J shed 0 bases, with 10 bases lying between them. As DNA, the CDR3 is TGTGCCAGCAGCTCAACCACGCGCTCCTACAATGAGCAGTTCTTC. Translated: CASSSTTRSYNEQFF. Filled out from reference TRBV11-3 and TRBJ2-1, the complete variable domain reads EAGVVQSPRYKIIEKKQPVAFWCNPISGHNTLYWYLQNLGQGPELLIRYENEEAVDDSQLPKDRFSAERLKGVDSTLKIQPAELGDSAVYLCASSSTTRSYNEQFFGPGTRLTVL.

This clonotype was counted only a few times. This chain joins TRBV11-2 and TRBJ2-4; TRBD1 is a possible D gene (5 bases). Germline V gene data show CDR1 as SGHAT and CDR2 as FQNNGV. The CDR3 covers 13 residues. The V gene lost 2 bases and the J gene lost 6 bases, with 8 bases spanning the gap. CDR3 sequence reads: CASSLLQGNIQYF. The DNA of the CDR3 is TGTGCCAGCAGCTTACTTCAGGGAAACATTCAGTACTTC.

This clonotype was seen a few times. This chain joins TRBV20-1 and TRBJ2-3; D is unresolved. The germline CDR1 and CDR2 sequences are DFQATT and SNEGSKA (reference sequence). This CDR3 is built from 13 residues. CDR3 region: CSSPGGSTDTQYF. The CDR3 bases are TGCAGCTCCCCGGGCGGCAGCACAGATACGCAGTATTTT.

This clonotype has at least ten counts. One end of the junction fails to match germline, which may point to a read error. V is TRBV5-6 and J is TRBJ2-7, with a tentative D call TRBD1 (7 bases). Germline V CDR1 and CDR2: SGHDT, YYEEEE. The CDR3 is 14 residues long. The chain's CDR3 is CASSFGGQSYEQYF. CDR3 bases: TGCGCCAGCAGCTTCGGGGGACAGTCTTACGAGCAGTACTTC.

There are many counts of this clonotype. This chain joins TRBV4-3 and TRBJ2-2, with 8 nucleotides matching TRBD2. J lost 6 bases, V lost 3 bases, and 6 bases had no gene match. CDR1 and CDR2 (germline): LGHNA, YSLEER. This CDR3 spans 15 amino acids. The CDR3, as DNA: TGCGCCAGCAGCCAGGCTAGAGCGGGAGCCGGGGAGCTGTTTTTT. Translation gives CASSQARAGAGELFF.

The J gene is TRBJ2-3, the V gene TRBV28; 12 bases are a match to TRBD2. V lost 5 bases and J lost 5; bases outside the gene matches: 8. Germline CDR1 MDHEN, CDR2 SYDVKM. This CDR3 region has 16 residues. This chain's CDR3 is CASSPGLAGLGDTQYF. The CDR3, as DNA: TGTGCCAGCAGTCCCGGACTAGCGGGATTGGGAGATACGCAGTATTTT.

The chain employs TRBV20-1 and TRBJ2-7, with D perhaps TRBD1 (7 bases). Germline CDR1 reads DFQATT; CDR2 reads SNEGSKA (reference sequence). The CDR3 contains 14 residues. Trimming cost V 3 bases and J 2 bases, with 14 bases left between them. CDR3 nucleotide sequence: TGCAGTGCTAGCCCCAGGGGGGTAACCTACGAGCAGTACGTC. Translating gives CSASPRGVTYEQYV.

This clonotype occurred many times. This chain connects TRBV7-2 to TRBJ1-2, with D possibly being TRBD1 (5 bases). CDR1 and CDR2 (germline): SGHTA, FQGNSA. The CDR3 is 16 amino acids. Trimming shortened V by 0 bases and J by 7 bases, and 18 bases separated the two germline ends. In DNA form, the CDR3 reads TGTGCCAGCAGCTTAGCGCTCGGCAGGGAAAGTCGTGGCTACACCTTC. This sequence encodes CASSLALGRESRGYTF.

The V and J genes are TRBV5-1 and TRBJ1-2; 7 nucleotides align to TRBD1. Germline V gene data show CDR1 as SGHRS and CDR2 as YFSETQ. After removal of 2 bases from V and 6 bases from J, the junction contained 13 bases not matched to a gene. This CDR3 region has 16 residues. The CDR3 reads CASSFGQALQGDGYTF. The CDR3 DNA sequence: TGCGCCAGCAGCTTCGGACAGGCACTGCAAGGGGATGGCTACACCTTC.

CDR3 amino acids: CASSSTGPGELFF. CDR3 DNA: TGTGCCAGCAGCTCTACAGGGCCCGGGGAGCTGTTTTTT. The chain joins TRBV11-3 to TRBJ2-2; weak D call: TRBD1 (6 bases). There are 13 residues in the CDR3. V was clipped by 4 bases and J by 6 bases, with 9 bases between them. Germline loops: CDR1 SGHNT, CDR2 YENEEA. Full variable domain (outside the CDR3, taken from reference TRBV11-3 and TRBJ2-2): EAGVVQSPRYKIIEKKQPVAFWCNPISGHNTLYWYLQNLGQGPELLIRYENEEAVDDSQLPKDRFSAERLKGVDSTLKIQPAELGDSAVYLCASSSTGPGELFFGEGSRLTVL.